This passage covers 2 T cell receptor beta chains from one sample sequenced in a study of cytomegalovirus exposure and HLA in healthy donors (dated by TCRdb to 2015 to 2018). Library preparation used the immunoSEQ multiplex PCR assay. For the multiplex PCR, a mixture combining 60 forward primers for TCR Vbeta segments and 13 reverse primers for TCR Jbeta segments was used. The table was pulled from immuneACCESS by TCRdb, which kept in-frame rearrangements only. Such tables lose some clones; where checked, under half of the loss comes from unresolved V genes, and the rest has no known cause. The sample records about 130,000 clones, around three quarters of which are singletons. The ten largest clonotypes hold roughly 13% of the sample. The source material was PBMCs. All receptors derive from a middle-aged woman in good health and CMV-seropositive.

The V gene is TRBV7-9, the J gene TRBJ2-3; TRBD2 agrees at 10 bases. The CDR3 sequence is 16 residues long. J gave up 1 base and V 4 bases, and 5 bases lay outside the gene matches. CDR1 is SEHNR and CDR2 is FQNEAQ in the germline V gene (reference sequence). CDR3 loop: CASSSRTSGGTDTQYF. Written as DNA, the CDR3 is TGTGCCAGCAGCTCCCGGACTAGCGGTGGCACAGATACGCAGTATTTT. The complete variable domain, with remaining parts taken from reference TRBV7-9 and TRBJ2-3, reads DTGVSQNPRHKITKRGQNVTFRCDPISEHNRLYWYRQTLGQGPEFLTYFQNEAQLEKSRLLSDRFSAERPKGSFSTLEIQRTEQGDSAMYLCASSSRTSGGTDTQYFGPGTRLTVL.

CDR3 nucleotides: TGTGCCAGCAGTGAAGGATTCGCTATCTACGAGCAGTACTTC. Amino acids: CASSEGFAIYEQYF. This chain joins TRBV6-1 and TRBJ2-7; D not certain. Trimming stripped 1 base from V and 3 bases from J, with 10 bases between. CDR3 length: 14 amino acids. CDR1 is MNHNS, CDR2 SASEGT, per germline.